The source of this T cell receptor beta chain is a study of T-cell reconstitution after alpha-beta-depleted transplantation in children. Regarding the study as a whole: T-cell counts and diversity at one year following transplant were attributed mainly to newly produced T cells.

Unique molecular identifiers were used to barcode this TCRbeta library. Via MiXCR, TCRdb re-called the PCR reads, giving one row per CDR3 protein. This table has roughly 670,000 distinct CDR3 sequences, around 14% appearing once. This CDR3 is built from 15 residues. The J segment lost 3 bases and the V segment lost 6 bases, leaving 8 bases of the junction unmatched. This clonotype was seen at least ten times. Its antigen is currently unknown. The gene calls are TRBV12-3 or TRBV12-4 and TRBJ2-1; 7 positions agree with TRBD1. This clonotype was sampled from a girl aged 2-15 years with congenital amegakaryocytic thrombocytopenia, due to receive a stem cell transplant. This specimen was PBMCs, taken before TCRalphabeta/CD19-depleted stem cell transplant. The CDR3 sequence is CASSLGGGFYNEQFF. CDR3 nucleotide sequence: TGTGCCAGCAGCCTAGGGGGCGGTTTCTACAATGAGCAGTTCTTC.